The 8 T cell receptor beta chains listed next were all sequenced from one sample in a study of metastatic and nonmetastatic thyroid tumors. No patient had received any treatment before thyroid surgery. From the PCR reads, TCRdb re-called clones with MiXCR. The sample yields fewer than 70,000 clones, 25% to 30% seen once. Source material: blood. All receptors come from a female donor with papillary thyroid cancer or a benign thyroid nodule (not recorded which). Some clones in this sample may be carry-over from other donors' samples.

The chain couples TRBV6-2 or TRBV6-3 to TRBJ1-1, with D perhaps TRBD1 (5 bases). The ends were cut back, 7 bases at V and 7 bases at J, with 16 bases in the middle. CDR1 and CDR2 (germline): MNHEY, SVGEGT. This CDR3 spans 13 amino acids. The CDR3 nucleotides read TGTGCCAGCACCGGAGGGGAGGGCGATGAAGCTTTCTTT. It encodes CASTGGEGDEAFF.

This clone was seen only a few times. One end of the junction is discordant with germline, which a read error may explain. The chain has TRBV6-6 and TRBJ1-5, with D unresolved. CDR1 is MNHNY, CDR2 SVGAGI, per germline (reference sequence). This CDR3 has 12 residues. Here the CDR3 reads CASSYRNQPLHF. The CDR3 DNA sequence: TGTGCCAGCAGTTACAGGAATCAGCCCCTGCATTTT.

The table lists this clone with a few counts. The chain is built from TRBV28 and TRBJ2-2; 8 nucleotides line up with TRBD1. V lost 4 bases, J lost 14 bases, and 6 bases stayed unmatched. The CDR3 is 12 amino acids. The germline gives CDR1 MDHEN, CDR2 SYDVKM. DNA of the CDR3: TGTGCCAGCAGTTCCCCGGACAGGGTCCTGTTTTTT. It translates to CASSSPDRVLFF. The full variable domain, completed using reference TRBV28 and TRBJ2-2, is DVKVTQSSRYLVKRTGEKVFLECVQDMDHENMFWYRQDPGLGLRLIYFSYDVKMKEKGDIPEGYSVSREKKERFSLILESASTNQTSMYLCASSSPDRVLFFGEGSRLTVL.

This clone was observed a few times. V gene TRBV10-3 combines with J gene TRBJ2-1, with a weak D call TRBD2 (6 bases). CDR1 is ENHRY and CDR2 is SYGVKD in the germline V gene. V lost 2 bases to trimming and J lost 5 bases, with 13 bases between them. This CDR3 comprises 15 residues. CDR3 loop: CAISEADSGHNEQFF. CDR3 DNA sequence: TGTGCCATCAGTGAGGCCGATAGCGGACACAATGAGCAGTTCTTC.

The chain combines TRBV20-1 with TRBJ2-1; tentative D call: TRBD2 (6 bases). Germline CDR1 and CDR2: DFQATT and SNEGSKA (reference sequence). CDR3 length: 15 amino acids. With 2 bases removed from V and 5 bases from J, the gap between germline ends came to 16 bases. The CDR3 loop is CSARTGTQSHNEQFF. The CDR3 bases are TGCAGTGCTAGAACCGGGACTCAGAGCCACAATGAGCAGTTCTTC.

The rearrangement joins TRBV5-5 to TRBJ2-7, with TRBD2 matching 8 bases. The junction had 5 bases not matched to a gene; V was cut back by 0 bases and J by 6 bases. The CDR3 runs to 14 residues. Germline values: CDR1 SGHKS, CDR2 YYEKEE (reference sequence). CDR3 in DNA: TGTGCCAGCAGCTTGGTGACTAGCGAAGGCGAGCAGTACTTC. It codes for CASSLVTSEGEQYF.

CDR3 residues: CASSGRFRGLGSGYNEQYF. The CDR3 coding sequence is TGTGCCAGCAGTGGGCGGTTCAGGGGTCTAGGGAGTGGGTACAACGAGCAGTACTTC. This chain joins TRBV2 and TRBJ2-7; D perhaps matches TRBD1 (6 bases). The CDR3 is made up of 19 amino acids. From germline, CDR1 is SNHLY and CDR2 FYNNEI. Trimming removed 4 bases at V and 5 bases at J, with 30 bases between.

With regard to this clone: The junction shows a germline mismatch at one end, possibly a read error. The chain uses TRBV18 and TRBJ2-6, with no clear D. CDR3 size: 15 residues. Germline assignment: CDR1 KGHSH and CDR2 LQKENI. CDR3 DNA sequence: TGTGCCAGCTCGCAAGTCCCCTCTGTGGCCAACGTCCTGACTTTC. Amino acid sequence: CASSQVPSVANVLTF.